A single sample gave rise to the 15 T cell receptor beta chains below, sequenced in a study of metastatic and nonmetastatic thyroid tumors. The entire patient cohort was treatment-naive prior to thyroid surgery. MiXCR was used by TCRdb to re-call the PCR reads. The sample lists about 41,000 clones, 28% seen once, with about 10% in the top ten. The sample was blood. These receptors were taken from a male donor with papillary thyroid cancer or a benign thyroid nodule (not recorded which). Some clones in this sample may be carry-over from other donors' samples.

Many counts were recorded for this clone. This rearrangement joins TRBV5-6 to TRBJ2-3; D perhaps matches TRBD1 (6 bases). Germline V gene data show CDR1 as SGHDT and CDR2 as YYEEEE. The CDR3 covers 15 residues. V was cut by 4 bases and J by 4 bases, with 16 bases left in between. CDR3 DNA sequence: TGTGCCAGCAGCCAATATGACAGGTCTCCAGATACGCAGTATTTT. Translation: CASSQYDRSPDTQYF.

The genes are TRBV7-8 and TRBJ2-3, with TRBD1 matching 11 bases. There are 16 residues in the CDR3. Germline loops: CDR1 SGHVS, CDR2 FQNEAQ. Losses at the gene ends were 7 bases for V and 5 bases for J; bases not matched to a gene: 11. This CDR3 is CASIQFGQGAIDTQYF. The CDR3 bases are TGTGCCAGCATACAATTTGGACAGGGGGCGATAGATACGCAGTATTTT.

About this clone itself: An end of the junction differs from the germline gene, which may be a read error. The rearrangement joins TRBV28 to TRBJ1-1; perhaps TRBD1 as D (6 bases). The CDR3 totals 15 residues. The germline V gene has CDR1 MDHEN and CDR2 SYDVKM. The CDR3 spells CATTPPGGRDTESFF. The CDR3 DNA reads as TGTGCCACCACCCCACCTGGAGGTAGGGACACTGAATCTTTCTTT.

At least ten counts were recorded for this clone. This chain uses TRBV12-3 or TRBV12-4 with TRBJ1-1, with D uncertain. The CDR3 runs 10 residues. V was pared by 6 bases and J by 8 bases, with 7 bases between. The CDR3, as DNA: TGTGCCAGCAGCACCAGCGAAGCTTTCTTT. This gives the protein CASSTSEAFF.

This clone appeared many times. This chain connects TRBV3-1 to TRBJ2-1; D assignment may be TRBD1 or TRBD2 (5 bases each). Germline V gene sequence: CDR1 LGHDT, CDR2 YNNKEL (reference sequence). CDR3 size: 15 residues. Between the trimmed V and J ends, which lost 0 bases and 5 bases, there was a span of 11 bases. The CDR3 protein is CASSQDARGDNEQFF. Here the CDR3 DNA reads TGTGCCAGCAGCCAAGACGCGCGAGGGGACAATGAGCAGTTCTTC.

This clone has ten or more counts. The genes are TRBV2 and TRBJ1-4, with 7 nucleotides matching TRBD1. Per the germline V gene, CDR1 is SNHLY and CDR2 is FYNNEI. The CDR3 length is 15 residues. The junction had 9 bases not matched to a gene; V was cut back by 6 bases and J by 5 bases. CDR3 protein: CASRGNRGLNEKLFF. CDR3 sequence (DNA): TGTGCCAGCAGGGGGAACAGGGGACTAAATGAAAAACTGTTTTTT.

This chain joins TRBV20-1 and TRBJ1-2; D perhaps matches TRBD1 (5 bases). The CDR3 is made up of 11 amino acids. V was cut by 3 bases and J by 4 bases, with 6 bases left in between. Germline CDR1 DFQATT, CDR2 SNEGSKA (reference sequence). The CDR3 DNA sequence: TGCAGTGCTAGGGACATCTATGGCTACACCTTC. Its protein is CSARDIYGYTF.

This clone was detected ten times or more. The chain links TRBV9 to TRBJ1-1; 8 nucleotides align to TRBD1. CDR1 and CDR2 from the germline V gene are SGDLS and YYNGEE. With 4 bases clipped from V and 5 bases from J, the junction kept 10 bases outside the gene matches. The CDR3 loop spans 15 amino acids. CDR3 coding DNA: TGTGCCAGCAGCCCAAATGGACAGGGAAGGACTGAAGCTTTCTTT. This translates into CASSPNGQGRTEAFF. Full variable domain (missing parts from reference TRBV9 and TRBJ1-1): DSGVTQTPKHLITATGQRVTLRCSPRSGDLSVYWYQQSLDQGLQFLIQYYNGEERAKGNILERFSAQQFPDLHSELNLSSLELGDSALYFCASSPNGQGRTEAFFGQGTRLTVV.

The chain joins TRBV30 to TRBJ1-1; D is unclear. This CDR3 contains 14 residues. The V and J ends lost 2 bases and 5 bases respectively, with 15 bases between them. The germline CDR1 and CDR2 sequences are GTSNPN and SVGIG (reference sequence). This CDR3 is CAWSPGGVATEAFF. For the CDR3, the DNA is TGTGCCTGGAGTCCGGGTGGGGTCGCTACTGAAGCTTTCTTT.

The gene calls are TRBV7-8 and TRBJ1-5; a possible D gene is TRBD1 (5 bases). Germline V gene data show CDR1 as SGHVS and CDR2 as FQNEAQ. This CDR3 is 13 amino acids long. Trimming pared 5 bases from V and 7 bases from J, leaving 12 bases between. The CDR3 DNA follows: TGTGCCAGCAGCCTTACGCGGGACCAGCCCCAGCATTTT. Translating it yields CASSLTRDQPQHF.

This clone has a count of ten or more. The chain joins TRBV30 to TRBJ2-2; 7 bases align to TRBD2. CDR1 GTSNPN and CDR2 SVGIG come from the germline V gene (reference sequence). Trimming cost V 8 bases and J 9 bases; bases outside gene matches: 18. This CDR3 has 15 amino acids. This chain's CDR3 is CARSYLVAGHWELFF. The CDR3 DNA reads TGTGCCCGCAGTTATCTGGTAGCGGGTCATTGGGAGCTGTTTTTT.

The chain employs TRBV20-1 and TRBJ2-7; D remains ambiguous. V lost 4 bases, J lost 2 bases, and 9 bases lay in between. The CDR3 loop spans 12 amino acids. CDR1 and CDR2 (germline): DFQATT, SNEGSKA (reference sequence). CDR3 coding DNA: TGCAGTGCTATTATCCGAACCTACGAGCAGTACTTC. This translates into CSAIIRTYEQYF.

This clone was counted many times. The chain couples TRBV7-9 to TRBJ1-2, with 7 bases identical to TRBD1. Losses at the gene ends were 3 bases for V and 4 bases for J; bases not matched to a gene: 5. The CDR3 length is 14 residues. Germline assignment: CDR1 SEHNR and CDR2 FQNEAQ (reference sequence). The CDR3 sequence: CASSLAGGIYGYTF. CDR3 bases: TGTGCCAGCAGCTTGGCAGGGGGTATCTATGGCTACACCTTC.

The table lists this clone with many counts. The CDR3: CASSLGYVEGYTF. CDR3 nucleotides: TGTGCCAGCAGCTTAGGGTATGTCGAAGGCTACACCTTC. The V gene is TRBV7-9, the J gene TRBJ1-2; D is undetermined. The CDR3 contains 13 residues. Germline CDR1 and CDR2: SEHNR and FQNEAQ (reference sequence). Trimming left V 1 base short and J 8 bases short, with 11 bases between.

This chain links TRBV7-2 with TRBJ2-1; TRBD1 is a possible D gene (5 bases). Germline CDR1 and CDR2: SGHTA and FQGNSA. V lost 4 bases to trimming and J lost 7 bases, with 14 bases between them. This CDR3 has 14 residues. CDR3 sequence: CASSSTRTINEQFF. The CDR3 DNA reads as TGTGCCAGCAGCTCAACCAGGACAATTAATGAGCAGTTCTTC.